These 28 T cell receptor beta chains share one sample of origin, sequenced in a study of regulatory T cells in long-lasting Graves disease. Time point denoted: newly diagnosed GD, antithyroid drugs for less than 3 months. The TCR library was prepared using RNA isolated from PBMCs. The authors built TCR beta libraries using iRepertoire HTBI primers and Arm-PCR of CDR3 regions. TCRdb called the multiplex PCR reads again in MiXCR, with one record for every CDR3 protein. The data hold under 450,000 distinct CDR3 sequences, with roughly 17% observed a single time. This same sample was also taken into another study, of T cells in Graves' hyperthyroidism and ophthalmopathy.

Source: peripheral blood mononuclear cells (PBMCs), taken at new diagnosis, from a patient treated with antithyroid drugs. These receptors all stem from a woman younger than 30 with Graves disease.

The chain is built from TRBV7-9 and TRBJ1-1; 8 bases are a match to TRBD1. Germline trimming cut 5 bases from V and 4 bases from J; bases unmatched to any gene: 24. CDR3 length: 20 amino acids. Germline V gene lookup returns CDR1 SEHNR and CDR2 FQNEAQ (reference sequence). In nucleotides, the CDR3 is TGTGCCAGCAGCCCCGGAATAGGACAGGGTTCCGCACCTCGGGGCACTGAAGCTTTCTTT. Residues: CASSPGIGQGSAPRGTEAFF.

In its sample, this clonotype was seen a few times. The chain uses TRBV15 and TRBJ2-3; D ambiguous. V lost 6 bases to trimming and J lost 3 bases, with 7 bases between them. The CDR3 is 12 residues long. Germline loops: CDR1 LNHNV, CDR2 YYDKDF (reference sequence). The CDR3, as DNA: TGTGCCACCAGGTGGACGACAGATACGCAGTATTTT. Translation gives CATRWTTDTQYF.

Points on this clonotype: Since the CDR3 does not end with the conserved phenylalanine or tryptophan, this likely comes from a read error. The rearrangement uses TRBV7-2 and TRBJ2-2; a weak D match, TRBD1 (5 bases). V was cut by 2 bases and J by 6 bases, with 13 bases left in between. The CDR3 loop spans 15 amino acids. CDR1 is SGHTA, CDR2 FQGNSA, per germline. Here the CDR3 DNA reads TGTGCCAGCAGCTTATTTTTAGGCAGGGCCGGGGAGCTGTTTCTT. Its translation: CASSLFLGRAGELFL.

This clonotype occurred a few times. A much bigger clone sits one base away, suggesting this may be a read error. The chain joins TRBV5-1 to TRBJ1-2; possibly TRBD1 for D (5 bases). This CDR3 is 14 amino acids long. The germline gives CDR1 SGHRS, CDR2 YFSETQ. DNA for the CDR3: TGCGCCAGCAGTCCTGTGGGGGGACGCGATGGCTGCACCTTC. It is translated as CASSPVGGRDGCTF.

This chain joins TRBV19 and TRBJ2-1; unclear D gene. CDR3 length: 11 amino acids. Deletions cut 8 bases from V and 10 bases from J, with 12 bases between. Germline CDR1 reads LNHDA; CDR2 reads SQIVND (reference sequence). CDR3 nucleotide sequence: TGTGCCAGTTACCGGTTCGGGGAGCAGTTCTTC. Translation gives CASYRFGEQFF.

This clonotype was counted ten times or more. This chain joins TRBV28 and TRBJ1-2, with D perhaps matching TRBD1 (6 bases). The germline V and J ends were trimmed by 4 bases and 4 bases, with 10 bases remaining between them. This CDR3 region has 13 residues. Germline CDR1 and CDR2: MDHEN and SYDVKM. Here the CDR3 DNA reads TGTGCCAGCAGTTCGAGGGGGACCTATGGCTACACCTTC. Translation: CASSSRGTYGYTF.

Concerning this clonotype: A much bigger clone sits one base away, suggesting this may be a read error. The genes are TRBV20-1 and TRBJ2-2; a weak D match, TRBD2 (6 bases). Looked up from germline, CDR1 is DFQATT and CDR2 is SNEGSKA (reference sequence). The CDR3 contains 15 residues. Here the CDR3 reads CSASSGGVMTGERFF. In nucleotides, the CDR3 is TGCAGTGCTAGTAGTGGCGGGGTAATGACCGGGGAGCGGTTTTTT.

This clonotype was counted many times. The J gene is TRBJ2-7, the V gene TRBV20-1, with TRBD2 matching 8 bases. This CDR3 has 14 amino acids. The V segment lost 6 bases and the J segment 10 bases; nucleotides outside the gene matches: 17. Germline values: CDR1 DFQATT, CDR2 SNEGSKA (reference sequence). CDR3 nucleotides: TGCAGTGCCCGCGGCGGTAGCGGGGTAGAGAAACAGTACTTC. This encodes CSARGGSGVEKQYF.

This clonotype was recorded many times. V usage is TRBV5-4 and J usage is TRBJ2-3; possible D gene TRBD1, 6 bases. Trimming removed 5 bases from V and 2 bases from J, with 12 bases in between. CDR3 length: 14 amino acids. From germline, CDR1 is SGHNT and CDR2 YYREEE (reference sequence). CDR3 sequence: CASRPGHPTDTQYF. Here the CDR3 DNA reads TGTGCCAGCAGACCGGGACACCCCACAGATACGCAGTATTTT. The entire variable domain, with the rest obtained from reference TRBV5-4 and TRBJ2-3, is as follows: ETGVTQSPTHLIKTRGQQVTLRCSSQSGHNTVSWYQQALGQGPQFIFQYYREEENGRGNFPPRFSGLQFPNYSSELNVNALELDDSALYLCASRPGHPTDTQYFGPGTRLTVL.

This clonotype was seen repeatedly, ten times or more. The CDR3 DNA reads TGTGCCAGCAGTTACTCGGTTGGTTTGGGCTACACCTTC. It specifies CASSYSVGLGYTF. J is TRBJ1-2 and V is TRBV6-5; D not resolved. The V end was cut by 0 bases, the J end by 8 bases, with 10 bases between. From germline, CDR1 is MNHEY and CDR2 SVGAGI. This CDR3 spans 13 amino acids.

This clonotype was observed at least ten times. The V gene is TRBV7-9, the J gene TRBJ2-7; 8 bases line up with TRBD1. After removal of 5 bases from V and 5 bases from J, the junction contained 8 bases not matched to a gene. The CDR3 has 14 amino acids. Germline CDR1 reads SEHNR; CDR2 reads FQNEAQ (reference sequence). The CDR3 region is CASSPDRETHEQYF. CDR3 sequence (DNA): TGTGCCAGCAGCCCGGACAGGGAGACCCACGAGCAGTACTTC.

The table lists this clonotype with a few counts. The J gene is TRBJ1-2, the V gene TRBV2, with unresolved D. The germline CDR1 and CDR2 sequences are SNHLY and FYNNEI. The V end lost 6 bases, the J end lost 8 bases, and 16 bases lay between the germline ends. CDR3 length equals 13 residues. CDR3 sequence (DNA): TGTGCCAGCAGAAAACGGGCCTCCCGAGGCTACACCTTC. It yields the protein CASRKRASRGYTF.

This clonotype has at least ten counts. The chain employs TRBV3-1 and TRBJ1-6; D not resolved. The CDR3 extends over 13 amino acids. The V gene lost 1 base and the J gene lost 10 bases, with 8 bases spanning the gap. Germline loops: CDR1 LGHDT, CDR2 YNNKEL (reference sequence). The CDR3 sequence is CASSQGERSPLHF. The CDR3 region has the DNA TGTGCCAGCAGCCAAGGAGAGAGATCACCCCTCCACTTT.

In this sample, this clonotype turned up many times. The chain has TRBV20-1 and TRBJ2-1, with 12 positions matching TRBD2. Germline V CDR1 and CDR2: DFQATT, SNEGSKA (reference sequence). The CDR3 is made up of 15 amino acids. The trim removed 1 base at V and 4 bases at J, leaving 2 bases unmatched. DNA for the CDR3: TGCAGTGCTAGAGGGACTAGCGGGGAATACAATGAGCAGTTCTTC. It encodes CSARGTSGEYNEQFF.

The chain combines TRBV24-1 with TRBJ2-3, with unresolved D. V lost 8 bases and J 4 bases, leaving 6 bases between the germline ends. Germline CDR1 KGHDR, CDR2 SFDVKD. The CDR3 spans 11 residues. CDR3 coding DNA: TGTGCCACCATGGGCCCAGATACGCAGTATTTT. This translates into CATMGPDTQYF.

The table lists this clonotype with many counts. The V and J genes are TRBV28 and TRBJ2-3; tentatively, D is TRBD1 (6 bases). Between the trimmed V and J ends, which lost 5 bases and 4 bases, there was a span of 22 bases. Germline V gives CDR1 MDHEN, CDR2 SYDVKM. This CDR3 spans 17 amino acids. This chain's CDR3 is CASSRQGPGRIADTQYF. The DNA for the CDR3 is TGTGCCAGCAGTCGTCAGGGGCCGGGGAGAATAGCAGATACGCAGTATTTT.

This clonotype was seen repeatedly, ten times or more. The rearrangement uses TRBV20-1 and TRBJ2-1, with 11 bases that match TRBD2. Germline V lookup: CDR1 DFQATT, CDR2 SNEGSKA (reference sequence). The CDR3 length is 16 residues. V was clipped by 1 base and J by 4 bases; unmatched bases: 6. The CDR3 DNA sequence: TGCAGTGCTAGAGGGGCTAGCGGGGGGACGTACAATGAGCAGTTCTTC. Protein product: CSARGASGGTYNEQFF.

This clonotype was seen at least ten times. The V gene is TRBV11-2, the J gene TRBJ1-2, with D possibly matching TRBD1 (5 bases). Germline V gene data show CDR1 as SGHAT and CDR2 as FQNNGV. This CDR3 spans 14 amino acids. V gave up 5 bases and J gave up 5 bases, with 15 bases separating them. The CDR3 loop is CASSPGTLLYGYTF. CDR3 DNA: TGTGCCAGCAGCCCCGGGACCCTCCTATATGGCTACACCTTC.

The chain joins TRBV5-6 to TRBJ2-1; a weak D match, TRBD1 (5 bases). CDR1 is SGHDT, CDR2 YYEEEE, per germline. This CDR3 contains 15 residues. V lost 4 bases, J lost 5 bases, and 16 bases lay in between. DNA of the CDR3: TGTGCCAGCAGCCGTAGACAGTTTCAAGACAATGAGCAGTTCTTC. Translated, it gives CASSRRQFQDNEQFF. Based on the CDR3 plus reference TRBV5-6 and TRBJ2-1, the full variable domain is DAGVTQSPTHLIKTRGQQVTLRCSPKSGHDTVSWYQQALGQGPQFIFQYYEEEERQRGNFPDRFSGHQFPNYSSELNVNALLLGDSALYLCASSRRQFQDNEQFFGPGTRLTVL.

This clonotype appeared many times. The chain is built from TRBV20-1 and TRBJ2-7; 15 bases are a match to TRBD2. The V and J ends lost 0 bases and 5 bases, in that order; junction bases with no gene match: 5. The CDR3 runs to 16 residues. Looked up from germline, CDR1 is DFQATT and CDR2 is SNEGSKA (reference sequence). The CDR3 DNA reads TGCAGTGCTAGAGAAGGACTAGCGGGAGGGCCACACGAGCAGTACTTC. Protein: CSAREGLAGGPHEQYF.

This clonotype was recorded many times. V usage is TRBV5-1 and J usage is TRBJ2-1; D is undetermined. The germline V and J ends were trimmed by 0 bases and 3 bases, with 7 bases remaining between them. Germline V gene data show CDR1 as SGHRS and CDR2 as YFSETQ. This CDR3 has 14 amino acids. In DNA, the CDR3 is TGCGCCAGCAGCTTGGTGCAGAACTACAATGAGCAGTTCTTC. As protein: CASSLVQNYNEQFF.

This clonotype was seen a handful of times. The V and J genes are TRBV7-9 and TRBJ1-4, with D uncertain. From germline, CDR1 is SEHNR and CDR2 FQNEAQ (reference sequence). Trimming left V 2 bases short and J 0 bases short, with 7 bases between. There are 15 residues in the CDR3. The CDR3 here is CASSLLDATNEKLFF. The CDR3 coding sequence is TGTGCCAGCAGCTTATTGGACGCAACTAATGAAAAACTGTTTTTT.

This clonotype came up many times. The rearrangement uses TRBV28 and TRBJ2-3; the D gene is possibly TRBD2 (5 bases). This CDR3 region has 15 residues. V dropped 2 bases and J dropped 2 bases, with 11 bases sitting between them. CDR1 is MDHEN and CDR2 is SYDVKM in the germline V gene. The CDR3 nucleotides read TGTGCCAGCAGTTTAGGGCTAGCAGACACAGATACGCAGTATTTT. Its translation is CASSLGLADTDTQYF.

This sequence joins TRBV30 and TRBJ1-1; the D is unclear. Germline V gene data show CDR1 as GTSNPN and CDR2 as SVGIG (reference sequence). The CDR3 length is 11 residues. V was cut by 8 bases and J by 3 bases, with 10 bases left in between. The DNA for the CDR3 is TGTGCCGCACGGACCTACACTGAAGCTTTCTTT. The encoded protein is CAARTYTEAFF.

This clonotype turned up a few times. J is TRBJ1-2 and V is TRBV5-5; D possibly corresponds to TRBD1 (5 bases). The CDR3 has 16 amino acids. V was trimmed by 2 bases and J by 3 bases, leaving 17 bases between them. In germline, CDR1 is SGHKS, CDR2 YYEKEE (reference sequence). CDR3 DNA: TGTGCCAGCAGCTTCCAAGCACCAGGGCGGCACTATGGCTACACCTTC. It is translated as CASSFQAPGRHYGYTF.

The genes are TRBV19 and TRBJ2-1; 10 bases are a match to TRBD2. This CDR3 comprises 17 residues. Unmatched junction bases numbered 13, after V lost 6 bases and J lost 5 bases. Per the germline V gene, CDR1 is LNHDA and CDR2 is SQIVND (reference sequence). CDR3 in DNA: TGTGCCAGTAGCCAGCCGGCTAGCGGGAGTTCTCACAATGAGCAGTTCTTC. Protein sequence: CASSQPASGSSHNEQFF.

A remark on this clonotype: The junction differs from germline at one of its ends, possibly a read error. The V call is TRBV2, the J call TRBJ2-3, with D unresolved. The germline V gene has CDR1 SNHLY and CDR2 FYNNEI. This CDR3 region has 10 residues. The CDR3 protein is CASREITRYF. The CDR3 nucleotides are TGTGCCAGCAGGGAGATTACGCGGTATTTT.

This clonotype was counted between two and nine times. The chain is built from TRBV30 and TRBJ2-5; D is undetermined. CDR1 and CDR2 (germline): GTSNPN, SVGIG (reference sequence). The CDR3 has 14 residues. Deletions cut 3 bases from V and 4 bases from J, with 15 bases between. The chain's CDR3 is CAWRPPGLVETQYF. DNA for the CDR3: TGTGCCTGGAGACCCCCCGGCCTAGTAGAGACCCAGTACTTC.